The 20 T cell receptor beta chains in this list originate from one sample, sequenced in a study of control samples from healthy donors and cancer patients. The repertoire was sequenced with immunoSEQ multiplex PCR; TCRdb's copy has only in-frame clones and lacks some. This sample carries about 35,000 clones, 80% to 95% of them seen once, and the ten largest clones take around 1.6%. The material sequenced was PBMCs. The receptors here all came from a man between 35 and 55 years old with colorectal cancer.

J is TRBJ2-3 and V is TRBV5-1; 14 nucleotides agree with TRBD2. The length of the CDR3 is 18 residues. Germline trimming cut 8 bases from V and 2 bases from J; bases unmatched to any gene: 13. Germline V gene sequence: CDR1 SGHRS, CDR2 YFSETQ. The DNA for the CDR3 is TGCGCCAGTATGACCGGGACTAGCGGGGGACGAATCACAGATACGCAGTATTTT. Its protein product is CASMTGTSGGRITDTQYF.

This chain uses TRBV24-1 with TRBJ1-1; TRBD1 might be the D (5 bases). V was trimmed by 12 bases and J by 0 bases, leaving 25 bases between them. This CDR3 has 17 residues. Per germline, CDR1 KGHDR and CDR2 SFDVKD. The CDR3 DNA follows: TGTGCCCCCGATACCGGGACGGATAGTGAGGTGAACACTGAAGCTTTCTTT. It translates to CAPDTGTDSEVNTEAFF.

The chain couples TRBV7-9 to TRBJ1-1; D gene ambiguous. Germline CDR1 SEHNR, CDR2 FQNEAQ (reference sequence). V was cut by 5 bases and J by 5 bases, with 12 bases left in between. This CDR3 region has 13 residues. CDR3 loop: CASSPQGGTEAFF. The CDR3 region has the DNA TGTGCCAGCAGCCCTCAAGGAGGGACTGAAGCTTTCTTT.

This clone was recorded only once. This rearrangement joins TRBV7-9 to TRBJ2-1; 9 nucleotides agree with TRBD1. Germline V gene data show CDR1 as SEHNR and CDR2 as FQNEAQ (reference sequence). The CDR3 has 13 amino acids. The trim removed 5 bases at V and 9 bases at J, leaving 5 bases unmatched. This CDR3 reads CASSGRQGVEQFF. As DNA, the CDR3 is TGTGCCAGCAGCGGAAGACAGGGGGTTGAGCAGTTCTTC.

The CDR3 nucleotides are TGTGCCAGCAGCTCAGAAGCGGGGGGCCGGGGTGAGCAGTTCTTC. Encoded protein: CASSSEAGGRGEQFF. The chain links TRBV7-9 to TRBJ2-1; TRBD2 matches 9 bases. The CDR3 runs to 15 residues. Per germline, CDR1 SEHNR and CDR2 FQNEAQ (reference sequence). Germline trimming cut 4 bases from V and 9 bases from J; bases unmatched to any gene: 10.

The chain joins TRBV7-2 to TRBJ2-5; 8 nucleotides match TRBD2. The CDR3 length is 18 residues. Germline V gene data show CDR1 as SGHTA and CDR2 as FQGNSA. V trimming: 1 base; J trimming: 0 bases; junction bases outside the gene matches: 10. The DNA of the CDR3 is TGTGCCAGCAGCTTAGTTCCAGCGGGGGCCTCGTACCAAGAGACCCAGTACTTC. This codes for CASSLVPAGASYQETQYF.

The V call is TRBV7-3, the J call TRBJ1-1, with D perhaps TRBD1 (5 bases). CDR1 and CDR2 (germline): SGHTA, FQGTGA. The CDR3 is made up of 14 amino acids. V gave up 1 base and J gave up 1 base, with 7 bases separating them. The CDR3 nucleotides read TGTGCCAGCAGCTTAAATCAGGGGAACACTGAAGCTTTCTTT. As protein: CASSLNQGNTEAFF.

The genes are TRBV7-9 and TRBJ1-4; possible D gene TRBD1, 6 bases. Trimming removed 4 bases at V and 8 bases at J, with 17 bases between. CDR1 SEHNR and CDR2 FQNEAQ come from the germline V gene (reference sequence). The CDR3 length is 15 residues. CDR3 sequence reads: CASSYIQGGEEKLFF. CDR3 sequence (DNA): TGTGCCAGCAGCTATATACAGGGTGGGGAGGAAAAACTGTTTTTT.

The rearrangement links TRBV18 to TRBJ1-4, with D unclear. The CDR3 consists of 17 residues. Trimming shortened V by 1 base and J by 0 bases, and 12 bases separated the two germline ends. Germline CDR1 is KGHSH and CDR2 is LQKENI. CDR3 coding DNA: TGTGCCAGCTCACCACTTCACAGAAGTACAACTAATGAAAAACTGTTTTTT. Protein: CASSPLHRSTTNEKLFF.

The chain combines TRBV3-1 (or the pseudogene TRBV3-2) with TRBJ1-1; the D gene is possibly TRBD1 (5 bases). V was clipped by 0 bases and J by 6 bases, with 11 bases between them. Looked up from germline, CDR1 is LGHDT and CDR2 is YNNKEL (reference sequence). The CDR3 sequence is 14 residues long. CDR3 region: CASSQDGKGAEAFF. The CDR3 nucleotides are TGTGCCAGCAGCCAAGATGGGAAAGGGGCTGAAGCTTTCTTT.

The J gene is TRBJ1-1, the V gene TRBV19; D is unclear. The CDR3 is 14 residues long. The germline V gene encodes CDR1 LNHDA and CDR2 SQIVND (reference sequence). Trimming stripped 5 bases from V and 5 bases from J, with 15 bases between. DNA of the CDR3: TGTGCCAGTAGTTCATTGGGAAAGTTAACTGAAGCTTTCTTT. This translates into CASSSLGKLTEAFF.

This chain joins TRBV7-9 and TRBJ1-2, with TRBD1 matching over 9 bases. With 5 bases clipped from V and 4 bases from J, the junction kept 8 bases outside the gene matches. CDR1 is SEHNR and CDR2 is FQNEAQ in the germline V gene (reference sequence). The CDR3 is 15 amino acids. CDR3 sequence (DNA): TGTGCCAGCAGCCCAGACCGGGACAGGGCCTATGGCTACACCTTC. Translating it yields CASSPDRDRAYGYTF.

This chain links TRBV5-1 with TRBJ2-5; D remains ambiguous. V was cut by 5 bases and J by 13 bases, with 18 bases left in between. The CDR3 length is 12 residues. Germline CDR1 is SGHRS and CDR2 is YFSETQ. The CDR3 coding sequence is TGCGCCAGCAGTTCCAACCACGGCCCCGGGTACTTC. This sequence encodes CASSSNHGPGYF.

The CDR3 protein is CASSGAPNTEAFF. CDR3 DNA: TGCGCCAGCAGCGGGGCACCGAACACTGAAGCTTTCTTT. V is TRBV5-1 and J is TRBJ1-1, with D possibly matching TRBD1 (5 bases). Trimming removed 4 bases from V and 1 base from J, with 8 bases in between. Germline loops: CDR1 SGHRS, CDR2 YFSETQ. The CDR3 totals 13 residues.

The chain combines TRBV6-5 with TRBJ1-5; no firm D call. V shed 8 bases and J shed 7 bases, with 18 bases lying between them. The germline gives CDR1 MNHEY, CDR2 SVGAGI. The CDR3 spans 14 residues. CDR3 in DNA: TGTGCCAGCGGGAGACGGGGAGGAGGGCAGCCCCAGCATTTT. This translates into CASGRRGGGQPQHF.

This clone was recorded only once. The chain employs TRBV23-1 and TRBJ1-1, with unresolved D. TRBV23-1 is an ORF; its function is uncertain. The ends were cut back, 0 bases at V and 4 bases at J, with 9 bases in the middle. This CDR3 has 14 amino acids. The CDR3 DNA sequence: TGCGCCAGCAGTCAATCCAAAGGGAGCACTGAAGCTTTCTTT. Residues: CASSQSKGSTEAFF.

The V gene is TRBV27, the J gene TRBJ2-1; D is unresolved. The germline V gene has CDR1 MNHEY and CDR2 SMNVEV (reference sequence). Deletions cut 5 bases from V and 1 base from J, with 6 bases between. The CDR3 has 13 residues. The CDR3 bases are TGTGCCAGCAGTGACTTTTCCTACAATGAGCAGTTCTTC. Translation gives CASSDFSYNEQFF.

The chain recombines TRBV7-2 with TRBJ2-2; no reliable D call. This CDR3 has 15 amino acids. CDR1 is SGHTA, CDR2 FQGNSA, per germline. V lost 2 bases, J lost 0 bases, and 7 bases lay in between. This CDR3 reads CASSLRPANTGELFF. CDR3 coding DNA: TGTGCCAGCAGCTTACGGCCTGCGAACACCGGGGAGCTGTTTTTT.

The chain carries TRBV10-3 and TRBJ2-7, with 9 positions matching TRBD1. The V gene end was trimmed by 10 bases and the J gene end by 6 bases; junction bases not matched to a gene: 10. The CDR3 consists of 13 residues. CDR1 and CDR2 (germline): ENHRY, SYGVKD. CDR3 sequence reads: CATRTGDWGEQYF. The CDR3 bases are TGTGCCACCCGGACAGGGGATTGGGGCGAGCAGTACTTC.

In DNA form, the CDR3 reads TGTGCCAGCTCATCCCAATCAGGGGTGTATGGCTACACCTTC. Its translation is CASSSQSGVYGYTF. The chain employs TRBV18 and TRBJ1-2; D perhaps matches TRBD1 (6 bases). The CDR3 has 14 residues. The germline CDR1 and CDR2 sequences are KGHSH and LQKENI. Trimming left V 5 bases short and J 5 bases short, with 15 bases between.